The 4 T cell receptor beta chains below all came from one sample that was sequenced in a study of cytomegalovirus exposure and HLA in healthy donors. The primer mix had 60 Vbeta and 13 Jbeta primers. Only in-frame clones appear in the TCRdb table, and some are missing; sequencing was by immunoSEQ multiplex PCR. Of about 120,000 clones in the sample, 70% to 80% were seen once. The sequencing sample was made of PBMCs. The receptors originated from a man aged 45-65 years in good health and CMV-seropositive.

The CDR3 reads CASSPAVLTDTQYF. The CDR3 nucleotides read TGTGCCAGCTCACCGGCGGTGCTCACAGATACGCAGTATTTT. The chain uses TRBV18 and TRBJ2-3, with unresolved D. CDR1 is KGHSH and CDR2 is LQKENI in the germline V gene. The CDR3 runs 14 residues. The V end was cut by 3 bases, the J end by 2 bases, with 9 bases between.

This clone was recorded a few times. The genes are TRBV19 and TRBJ2-7; TRBD2 might be the D (6 bases). This CDR3 spans 14 amino acids. Per germline, CDR1 LNHDA and CDR2 SQIVND (reference sequence). V lost 7 bases to trimming and J lost 0 bases, with 13 bases between them. The CDR3, as DNA: TGTGCCAGTACCGCCGGGCGGGGCTCCTACGAGCAGTACTTC. As protein: CASTAGRGSYEQYF.

The rearrangement uses TRBV6-5 and TRBJ2-1; 8 bases match TRBD2. Germline V gene lookup returns CDR1 MNHEY and CDR2 SVGAGI. The trim removed 5 bases at V and 3 bases at J, leaving 6 bases unmatched. The CDR3 runs 15 residues. CDR3 nucleotide sequence: TGTGCCAGCAGTACGGGGGGGAGCCTCTACAATGAGCAGTTCTTC. Amino acid sequence: CASSTGGSLYNEQFF.

The genes are TRBV6-5 and TRBJ2-6; a weak D match, TRBD1 (6 bases). This CDR3 has 15 amino acids. Germline CDR1 MNHEY, CDR2 SVGAGI. Trimming removed 6 bases at V and 4 bases at J, with 13 bases between. The CDR3 coding sequence is TGTGCCAGCAGACGCAGGGGAGAAGGGGCCAACGTCCTGACTTTC. Protein sequence: CASRRRGEGANVLTF.